Below are 17 T cell receptor beta chains sequenced from a single sample in a study of blood T cells in healthy people across ages. A J-beta primer mix and a sample-barcoded 5' primer were used in a second PCR of roughly 6 to 12 cycles. TCRdb processed the 5' RACE reads anew with MiXCR; each CDR3 protein has one entry. Here the sample spans under 850,000 distinct CDR3 sequences, 35% to 40% being singletons. The sequencing sample was made of blood. These receptors were obtained from a man younger than 35 in good health.

The table lists this clonotype with a count of one. At one end, the junction sequence differs from germline, possibly due to a read error. V and J are TRBV7-2 and TRBJ1-1; D possibly corresponds to TRBD1 (6 bases). The CDR3 runs to 15 residues. CDR1 is SGHTA and CDR2 is FQGNSA in the germline V gene. Written as DNA, the CDR3 is TGTGCCAGCGGCTTAGTATCAGGGGCGACAGTTGAAGCTTTCTTT. Translated, it gives CASGLVSGATVEAFF.

This clonotype was observed many times. The CDR3 sequence: CASSPETAYEQYF. For the CDR3, the DNA is TGTGCCAGCTCACCGGAGACAGCCTACGAGCAGTACTTC. The chain is built from TRBV18 and TRBJ2-7; maybe TRBD1 (5 bases). Trimming pared 3 bases from V and 2 bases from J, leaving 8 bases between. The germline gives CDR1 KGHSH, CDR2 LQKENI. The CDR3 runs to 13 residues. Full variable domain (rest looked up from reference TRBV18 and TRBJ2-7): NAGVMQNPRHLVRRRGQEARLRCSPMKGHSHVYWYRQLPEEGLKFMVYLQKENIIDESGMPKERFSAEFPKEGPSILRIQQVVRGDSAAYFCASSPETAYEQYFGPGTRLTVT.

This clonotype was seen many times. V gene TRBV29-1 combines with J gene TRBJ2-7; 8 bases match TRBD1. Per the germline V gene, CDR1 is SQVTM and CDR2 is ANQGSEA. After removal of 1 base from V and 2 bases from J, the junction contained 7 bases not matched to a gene. CDR3 length equals 15 residues. In DNA, the CDR3 is TGCAGCGTTGAAGCCGGGGACAGGTCAACCTACGAGCAGTACTTC. This sequence encodes CSVEAGDRSTYEQYF.

The chain couples TRBV20-1 to TRBJ2-3, with D possibly being TRBD2 (7 bases). The germline V gene encodes CDR1 DFQATT and CDR2 SNEGSKA (reference sequence). This CDR3 region has 14 residues. Trimming took off 5 bases at V and 5 bases at J, with 17 bases between the two ends. The CDR3 loop reads CSAPLAGAQDTQYF. CDR3 DNA sequence: TGCAGTGCTCCTTTGGCGGGGGCACAAGATACGCAGTATTTT.

This clonotype was seen a few times. The chain has TRBV20-1 and TRBJ2-7; TRBD1 might be the D (7 bases). This CDR3 contains 15 residues. Trimming cost V 0 bases and J 4 bases, with 16 bases left between them. Germline CDR1 DFQATT, CDR2 SNEGSKA (reference sequence). The CDR3 protein is CSARDMAGGLYEQYF. DNA of the CDR3: TGCAGTGCTAGAGATATGGCAGGGGGACTTTACGAGCAGTACTTC.

This clonotype was detected many times. The V call is TRBV10-3, the J call TRBJ2-3; 10 bases fit TRBD1. In germline, CDR1 is ENHRY, CDR2 SYGVKD. Losses at the gene ends were 6 bases for V and 1 base for J; bases not matched to a gene: 4. CDR3 length: 15 residues. The CDR3 DNA reads TGTGCCATCAGATCCGGGACAGGGGGCACAGATACGCAGTATTTT. It codes for CAIRSGTGGTDTQYF.

Note on this clonotype: At one end, the junction sequence differs from germline, possibly due to a read error. The rearrangement links TRBV11-1 to TRBJ2-2; D might be TRBD1 (7 bases). This CDR3 spans 12 amino acids. CDR1 is SGHAT, CDR2 FQDESV, per germline (reference sequence). This CDR3 reads CASTRGAGEPFF. The CDR3, as DNA: TGTGCCAGCACCAGGGGGGCCGGGGAGCCGTTTTTT.

V is TRBV29-1 and J is TRBJ1-5; D is perhaps TRBD1 (6 bases). This CDR3 has 13 residues. CDR1 is SQVTM, CDR2 ANQGSEA, per germline. Trimming stripped 4 bases from V and 3 bases from J, with 10 bases between. In DNA form, the CDR3 reads TGCAGCGTTGGAAACAGGGACAATCAGCCCCAGCATTTT. Protein sequence: CSVGNRDNQPQHF.

Concerning this clonotype: It may be a read error: a sequence one base away is much more abundant. This sequence joins TRBV27 and TRBJ2-1; D remains unclear. Trimming removed 5 bases at V and 13 bases at J, with 24 bases between. Germline-derived CDR1 and CDR2 are MNHEY and SMNVEV (reference sequence). CDR3 length equals 15 residues. The CDR3 sequence is CASSPYMGAQETQFF. As DNA, the CDR3 is TGTGCCAGCAGTCCCTACATGGGCGCTCAAGAGACCCAGTTCTTC.

This rearrangement joins TRBV7-9 to TRBJ2-1; D perhaps matches TRBD2 (6 bases). Trimming took 4 bases from V and 0 from J, leaving 16 bases between them. The length of the CDR3 is 17 residues. Germline assignment: CDR1 SEHNR and CDR2 FQNEAQ (reference sequence). CDR3 loop: CASSSWVGGSSYNEQFF. The CDR3 DNA is TGTGCCAGCAGCTCGTGGGTGGGGGGTAGCTCCTACAATGAGCAGTTCTTC.

The count of this clonotype is one. The rearrangement joins TRBV7-8 to TRBJ2-2, with 9 bases aligning to TRBD1. V lost 5 bases to trimming and J lost 7 bases; unmatched junction nucleotides: 11. The length of the CDR3 is 16 residues. CDR1 and CDR2 (germline): SGHVS, FQNEAQ. The CDR3, as DNA: TGTGCCAGCAGCCCACAGGGGGCAGGGAATAACGGGGAGCTGTTTTTT. As protein: CASSPQGAGNNGELFF.

The CDR3 is CASSLTGVEGYTF. For the CDR3, the DNA is TGTGCCAGCAGTTTGACAGGGGTGGAGGGCTACACCTTC. The chain couples TRBV27 to TRBJ1-2; 8 bases are a match to TRBD1. After removal of 3 bases from V and 8 bases from J, the junction contained 5 bases not matched to a gene. Germline CDR1 MNHEY, CDR2 SMNVEV (reference sequence). The CDR3 totals 13 residues.

The V call is TRBV7-9, the J call TRBJ1-1; 7 nucleotides align to TRBD1. Germline CDR1 reads SEHNR; CDR2 reads FQNEAQ (reference sequence). V lost 5 bases to trimming and J lost 3 bases; unmatched junction nucleotides: 6. The CDR3 length is 14 residues. The chain's CDR3 is CASSPTGRDTEAFF. CDR3 DNA: TGTGCCAGCAGCCCGACAGGGAGGGACACTGAAGCTTTCTTT.

This clonotype came up a few times. The chain links TRBV7-9 to TRBJ2-1; 9 nucleotides line up with TRBD2. V shed 5 bases and J 8 bases; nucleotides not matched to a gene: 10. Germline lookup yields CDR1 SEHNR and CDR2 FQNEAQ (reference sequence). This CDR3 has 15 residues. The CDR3 protein is CASSPHRGGEHEQFF. DNA of the CDR3: TGTGCCAGCAGCCCCCATCGCGGGGGGGAACATGAGCAGTTCTTC.

The rearrangement joins TRBV2 to TRBJ1-2; a weak D match, TRBD1 (6 bases). V was shortened by 2 bases and J by 0 bases, with 13 bases between the two germline ends. Germline CDR1 reads SNHLY; CDR2 reads FYNNEI. The CDR3 totals 16 residues. For the CDR3, the DNA is TGTGCCAGCAGTGAATTCCGGGCAGGGGCTAACTATGGCTACACCTTC. This sequence encodes CASSEFRAGANYGYTF. Supplemented by reference TRBV2 and TRBJ1-2, the full variable domain reads EPEVTQTPSHQVTQMGQEVILRCVPISNHLYFYWYRQILGQKVEFLVSFYNNEISEKSEIFDDQFSVERPDGSNFTLKIRSTKLEDSAMYFCASSEFRAGANYGYTFGSGTRLTVV.

This chain connects TRBV7-2 to TRBJ1-2; D is ambiguous. CDR3 size: 14 residues. The V gene lost 5 bases and the J gene lost 1 base, with 11 bases spanning the gap. CDR1 is SGHTA, CDR2 FQGNSA, per germline. CDR3 nucleotide sequence: TGTGCCAGCAGCCCCACCGCGGATAACTATGGCTACACCTTC. Protein sequence: CASSPTADNYGYTF.

CDR3 coding DNA: TGTGCCAGCAGTTTTAACAGGGATAATTCACCCCTCCACTTT. Translating it yields CASSFNRDNSPLHF. V and J are TRBV12-3 or TRBV12-4 and TRBJ1-6; possibly TRBD1 for D (6 bases). Trimming stripped 3 bases from V and 5 bases from J, with 8 bases between. The CDR3 consists of 14 residues.